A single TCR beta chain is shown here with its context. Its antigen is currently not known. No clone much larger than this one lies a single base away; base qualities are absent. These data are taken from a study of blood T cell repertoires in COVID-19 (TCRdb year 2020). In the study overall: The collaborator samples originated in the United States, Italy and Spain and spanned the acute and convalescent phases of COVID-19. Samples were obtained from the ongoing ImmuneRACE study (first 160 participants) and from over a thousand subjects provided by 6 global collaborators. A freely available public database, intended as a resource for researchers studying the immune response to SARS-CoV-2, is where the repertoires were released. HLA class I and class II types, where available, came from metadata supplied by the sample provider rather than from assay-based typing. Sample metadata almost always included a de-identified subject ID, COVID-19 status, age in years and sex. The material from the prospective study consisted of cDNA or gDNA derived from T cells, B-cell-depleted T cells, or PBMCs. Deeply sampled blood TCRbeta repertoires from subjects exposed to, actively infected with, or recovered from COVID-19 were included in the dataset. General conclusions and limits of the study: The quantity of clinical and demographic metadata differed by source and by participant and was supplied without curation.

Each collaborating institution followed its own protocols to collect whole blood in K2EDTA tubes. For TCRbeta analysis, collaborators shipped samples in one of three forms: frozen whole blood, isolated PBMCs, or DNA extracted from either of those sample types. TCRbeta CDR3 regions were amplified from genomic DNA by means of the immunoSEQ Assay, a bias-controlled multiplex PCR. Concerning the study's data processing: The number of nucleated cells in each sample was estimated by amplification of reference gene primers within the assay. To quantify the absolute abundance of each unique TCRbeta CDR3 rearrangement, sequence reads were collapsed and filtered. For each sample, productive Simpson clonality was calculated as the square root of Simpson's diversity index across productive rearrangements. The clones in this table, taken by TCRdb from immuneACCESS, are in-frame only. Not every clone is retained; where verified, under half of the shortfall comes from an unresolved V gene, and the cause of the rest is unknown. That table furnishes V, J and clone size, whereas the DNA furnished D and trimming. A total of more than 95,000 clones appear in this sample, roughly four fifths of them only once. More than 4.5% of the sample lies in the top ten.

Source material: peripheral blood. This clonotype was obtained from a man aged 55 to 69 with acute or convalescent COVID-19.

The CDR3 is CASKRTGGWAGELFF. The sequence in DNA is TGTGCCAGCAAGAGGACAGGGGGGTGGGCCGGGGAGCTGTTTTTT. The sequence links TRBV6-5 to TRBJ2-2; a stretch of 10 junction bases matches TRBD1. Reading from cysteine to phenylalanine, the CDR3 counts 15 amino acids. Only the CDR3 DNA stays, 45 bases, in frame from base 1. For CDR1 and CDR2, the germline V gene lists MNHEY and SVGAGI. V ends up 7 bases short and J 6 bases short, with an unmatched junction base count of 8.